This T cell receptor beta chain is drawn from a study of T-cell memory formation after mild COVID-19. Study details: Largely, TCR clusters stayed within a single donor. Study-level findings and limits: A subset of responding clones appeared in pre-infection memory, suggesting cross-reactive memory joined. SARS-CoV-2 specificity of second-wave clones peaking day 37 was unconfirmed. Contracting CD4+ clones sat mainly in CM and EM; CD8+ in EMRA.

V lost 6 bases and J 1 base, leaving 13 bases between the germline ends. There are 14 residues in the CDR3. Germline lookup yields CDR1 SGHRS and CDR2 YFSETQ. About this clonotype itself: Antigen unknown.

TCRdb re-derived calls from the 5' RACE reads in MiXCR, one entry per CDR3 protein. The sample has around 220,000 distinct CDR3 sequences, about a sixth seen once. This clonotype was sampled from a man younger than 35 who had mild COVID-19 (a few samples of this study predate the infection). Cell type and time point are not known. Specimen: PBMCs or a T cell subset sorted from them (not recorded which). The chain employs TRBV5-1 and TRBJ1-1, with D possibly matching TRBD1 (6 bases). CDR3 nucleotides: TGCGCCAGCACCCAAGGGGGGAGGAACACTGAAGCTTTCTTT. Amino acids: CASTQGGRNTEAFF.